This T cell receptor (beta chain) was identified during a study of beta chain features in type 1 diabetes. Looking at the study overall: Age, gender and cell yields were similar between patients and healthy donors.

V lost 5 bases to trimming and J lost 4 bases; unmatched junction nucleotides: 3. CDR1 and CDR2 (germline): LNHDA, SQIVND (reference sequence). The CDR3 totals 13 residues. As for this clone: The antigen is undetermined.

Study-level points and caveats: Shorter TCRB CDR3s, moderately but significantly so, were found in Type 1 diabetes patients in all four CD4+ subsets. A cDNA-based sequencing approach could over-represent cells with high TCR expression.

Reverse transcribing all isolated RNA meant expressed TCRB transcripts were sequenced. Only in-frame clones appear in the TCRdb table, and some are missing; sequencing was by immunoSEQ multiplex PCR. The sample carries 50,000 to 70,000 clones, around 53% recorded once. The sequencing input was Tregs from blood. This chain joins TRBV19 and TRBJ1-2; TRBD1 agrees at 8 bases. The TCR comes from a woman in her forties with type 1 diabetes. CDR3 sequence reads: CASSPQGAYGYTF. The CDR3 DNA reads TGTGCCAGTAGTCCGCAGGGGGCCTATGGCTACACCTTC. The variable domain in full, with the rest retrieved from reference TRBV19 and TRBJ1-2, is DGGITQSPKYLFRKEGQNVTLSCEQNLNHDAMYWYRQDPGQGLRLIYYSQIVNDFQKGDIAEGYSVSREKKESFPLTVTSAQKNPTAFYLCASSPQGAYGYTFGSGTRLTVV.